Included here is one T cell receptor beta chain sequence, with context. Its specificity is unknown. This sample was included in a study of T cell responses to AZD1222 COVID-19 vaccine. Study results and caveats: Spike-wide vaccine-associated CD4 TCRs dominated at 160-218 and 743-854. Spike-specific TCRs gained breadth and depth after people received two AZD1222 doses. Repertoires were obtained only post-peak T cell response.

CDR1 and CDR2 from the germline V gene are SNHLY and FYNNEI. The CDR3 runs to 15 residues. The V and J ends lost 2 bases and 3 bases respectively, with 10 bases between them. Clones were read by immunoSEQ multiplex PCR, and TCRdb kept only the in-frame ones, dropping some. The sample contains 95,000 to 150,000 clones, 85% of which appear only once. The chain couples TRBV2 to TRBJ1-4; no definite D call. The sample in question was peripheral blood, obtained 28 days after the second AZD1222 dose. The sequence was obtained from an adult who received the AZD1222 COVID-19 vaccine. The CDR3 nucleotides read TGTGCCAGCAGTGAAAATCCGCTGGCTAATGAAAAACTGTTTTTT. Encoded protein: CASSENPLANEKLFF.